This TCR beta chain appears in the sequencing data of a study of blood T cell repertoires in COVID-19. Overall study: Sources were T cells, B-cell-depleted T cells, or PBMCs; the material itself was cDNA or gDNA.

As handled by the study authors: Scientists estimated how many nucleated cells there were by amplifying reference gene primers. TCRdb's copy holds only in-frame clones and misses some; the assay was immunoSEQ multiplex PCR. Clonal size and the V and J genes are those of that table, whereas D and trimming came from the DNA. The sample holds approximately 290,000 clones, 80% to 90% seen once. The CDR3 spans 14 residues. The junction had 5 bases not matched to a gene; V was cut back by 8 bases and J by 4 bases. Germline V gene lookup returns CDR1 MNHEY and CDR2 SVGAGI. Recovered Cohort 3 donors showed two negative PCRs, clearance, or symptom resolution.

The sequenced sample was PBMCs or T cells enriched from blood (not recorded which). This rearrangement joins TRBV6-5 to TRBJ2-3, with TRBD2 matching 11 bases. The clonotype comes from a woman in her twenties or thirties who had recovered from COVID-19. The CDR3: CASLLAGGPDTQYF. The CDR3 DNA sequence: TGTGCCAGCCTGCTAGCGGGGGGCCCAGATACGCAGTATTTT.